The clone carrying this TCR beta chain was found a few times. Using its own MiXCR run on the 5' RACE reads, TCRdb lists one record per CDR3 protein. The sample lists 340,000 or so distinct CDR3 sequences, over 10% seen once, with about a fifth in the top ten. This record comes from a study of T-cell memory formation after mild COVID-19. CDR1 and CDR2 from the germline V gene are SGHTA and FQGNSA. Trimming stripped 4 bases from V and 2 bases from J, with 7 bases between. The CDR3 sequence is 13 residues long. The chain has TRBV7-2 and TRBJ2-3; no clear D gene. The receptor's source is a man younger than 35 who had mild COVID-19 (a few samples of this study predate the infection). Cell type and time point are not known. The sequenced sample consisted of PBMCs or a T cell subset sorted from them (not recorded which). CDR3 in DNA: TGTGCCAGCAGCTCATATGTCACAGATACGCAGTATTTT. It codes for CASSSYVTDTQYF.